A single sample is the source of the 21 T cell receptor beta chains below, sequenced in a study of identical twins. TCRdb reprocessed the 5' RACE reads via MiXCR and lists one record per CDR3 protein. The sample has approximately 630,000 distinct CDR3 sequences, roughly 7.2% seen once; the top ten hold approximately 1.5%. A further study also used this sample, focusing on yellow fever vaccine responses in identical twins.

Sequenced material: PBMCs. These receptors all stem from a woman aged 18 to 35 in good health.

This clonotype has a count of ten or more. This chain joins TRBV7-2 and TRBJ1-2; 7 positions agree with TRBD1. The CDR3 sequence is 15 residues long. Losses at the gene ends were 5 bases for V and 1 base for J; bases not matched to a gene: 7. Germline-derived CDR1 and CDR2 are SGHTA and FQGNSA. The CDR3 DNA follows: TGTGCCAGCAGCACCCAGCAGGGGGTTAACTATGGCTACACCTTC. Translating it yields CASSTQQGVNYGYTF.

This clonotype was seen only a few times. This chain connects TRBV3-1 to TRBJ2-4; D unclear. The CDR3 contains 17 residues. Trimming stripped 1 base from V and 0 bases from J, with 13 bases between. Germline V gives CDR1 LGHDT, CDR2 YNNKEL (reference sequence). For the CDR3, the DNA is TGTGCCAGCAGCCAAGGTGGGCAGTCAGGAGCCAAAAACATTCAGTACTTC. As protein: CASSQGGQSGAKNIQYF.

The J gene is TRBJ1-3, the V gene TRBV29-1; D is unclear. This CDR3 has 12 amino acids. The V and J ends lost 8 bases and 4 bases respectively, with 12 bases between them. Germline V gives CDR1 SQVTM, CDR2 ANQGSEA. The CDR3 spells CSFRGPGNTIYF. DNA for the CDR3: TGCAGCTTCCGAGGTCCGGGAAACACCATATATTTT.

This clonotype was counted at least ten times. The rearrangement uses TRBV29-1 and TRBJ1-1; 7 bases are shared with TRBD1. V gave up 6 bases and J gave up 3 bases; unmatched junction bases: 16. The CDR3 sequence is 16 residues long. Germline CDR1 and CDR2: SQVTM and ANQGSEA. DNA of the CDR3: TGCAGCGTCCAAACAGGGGTTGGTTCATGGGACACTGAAGCTTTCTTT. It specifies CSVQTGVGSWDTEAFF. The variable domain in full, with the rest retrieved from reference TRBV29-1 and TRBJ1-1, is SAVISQKPSRDICQRGTSLTIQCQVDSQVTMMFWYRQQPGQSLTLIATANQGSEATYESGFVIDKFPISRPNLTFSTLTVSNMSPEDSSIYLCSVQTGVGSWDTEAFFGQGTRLTVV.

This clonotype was seen many times. This chain joins TRBV12-3 or TRBV12-4 and TRBJ2-1; TRBD2 matches 15 bases. V was pared by 8 bases and J by 6 bases, with 8 bases of the junction left unmatched. This CDR3 is 16 amino acids long. Written as DNA, the CDR3 is TGTGCCAGCCTTGGGACTAGCGGGAGGCGGCCCAATGAGCAGTTCTTC. Amino acids: CASLGTSGRRPNEQFF.

Ten or more counts support this clonotype. The chain links TRBV12-3 or TRBV12-4 to TRBJ2-7; D is uncertain. The CDR3 consists of 13 residues. V gave up 3 bases and J gave up 3 bases, with 9 bases separating them. CDR3: CASSLESFYEQYF. Here the CDR3 DNA reads TGTGCCAGCAGTTTGGAAAGTTTCTACGAGCAGTACTTC.

This clonotype has just a few counts. The V gene is TRBV7-9, the J gene TRBJ2-7, with TRBD2 matching over 7 bases. The CDR3 contains 14 residues. Germline trimming cut 2 bases from V and 7 bases from J; bases unmatched to any gene: 8. Per the germline V gene, CDR1 is SEHNR and CDR2 is FQNEAQ (reference sequence). CDR3 sequence: CASSLIAGAAEQYF. The DNA of the CDR3 is TGTGCCAGCAGCTTAATTGCGGGAGCGGCTGAGCAGTACTTC.

This clonotype showed up just a few times. The chain couples TRBV5-6 to TRBJ2-2, with TRBD1 matching over 7 bases. The germline V gene encodes CDR1 SGHDT and CDR2 YYEEEE. This CDR3 spans 13 amino acids. The ends lost 5 bases at V and 9 bases at J; junction bases unmatched: 7. CDR3 sequence: CASRSRGRRELFF. CDR3 bases: TGTGCCAGCAGATCGAGGGGGCGCCGGGAGCTGTTTTTT.

The J gene is TRBJ2-2, the V gene TRBV24-1; D remains ambiguous. This CDR3 is built from 13 residues. Per the germline V gene, CDR1 is KGHDR and CDR2 is SFDVKD. The CDR3 sequence is CAIFAGDTGELFF. CDR3 in DNA: TGTGCGATCTTCGCTGGGGACACCGGGGAGCTGTTTTTT.

This clonotype was picked up a small number of times. The chain employs TRBV12-3 or TRBV12-4 and TRBJ1-4, with 8 bases aligning to TRBD1. CDR3 size: 15 residues. Losses at the gene ends were 5 bases for V and 8 bases for J; bases not matched to a gene: 10. CDR3 loop: CASSPGRGREEKLFF. CDR3 sequence (DNA): TGTGCCAGCAGTCCCGGCAGGGGGCGCGAGGAAAAACTGTTTTTT.

This clonotype was seen a handful of times. V is TRBV5-1 and J is TRBJ1-1; D is uncertain. V lost 4 bases and J lost 3, with 16 bases in between. The CDR3 runs to 15 residues. Germline V lookup: CDR1 SGHRS, CDR2 YFSETQ. In DNA, the CDR3 is TGCGCCAGCAGCACGGTCCCAGCCCCGGACACTGAAGCTTTCTTT. This encodes CASSTVPAPDTEAFF. Full variable domain (remainder filled in from reference TRBV5-1 and TRBJ1-1): KAGVTQTPRYLIKTRGQQVTLSCSPISGHRSVSWYQQTPGQGLQFLFEYFSETQRNKGNFPGRFSGRQFSNSRSEMNVSTLELGDSALYLCASSTVPAPDTEAFFGQGTRLTVV.

This chain uses TRBV5-1 with TRBJ2-7, with D perhaps matching TRBD1 or TRBD2 (5 bases each). V was cut by 4 bases and J by 2 bases, with 13 bases left in between. Germline lookup yields CDR1 SGHRS and CDR2 YFSETQ. CDR3 length: 14 amino acids. The CDR3 protein is CASSKNQGAYEQYF. The CDR3 DNA reads as TGCGCCAGCAGCAAAAACCAGGGAGCCTACGAGCAGTACTTC.

The V and J genes are TRBV20-1 and TRBJ2-1; possibly TRBD1 for D (5 bases). The CDR3 totals 16 residues. V was clipped by 0 bases and J by 8 bases, with 20 bases between them. CDR1 is DFQATT and CDR2 is SNEGSKA in the germline V gene (reference sequence). CDR3 protein: CSAREMTVGSTDEQFF. The CDR3 DNA follows: TGCAGTGCTAGAGAGATGACAGTGGGCTCTACGGATGAGCAGTTCTTC.

This clonotype was recorded at least ten times. The chain joins TRBV5-1 to TRBJ1-2; D is undetermined. CDR1 is SGHRS, CDR2 YFSETQ, per germline. The length of the CDR3 is 14 residues. Trimming left V 4 bases short and J 3 bases short, with 13 bases between. CDR3 bases: TGCGCCAGCAGCCCGGGAGCGGGGTACTATGGCTACACCTTC. The encoded protein is CASSPGAGYYGYTF.

This clonotype was counted ten times or more. CDR3 nucleotides: TGTGCCAGCAGCGCCCTGGGCGGGGGGAAAGAGACCCAGTACTTC. Translating gives CASSALGGGKETQYF. The V gene is TRBV11-2, the J gene TRBJ2-5, with 8 positions matching TRBD2. The V gene's germline CDR1 is SGHAT and CDR2 FQNNGV. The CDR3 consists of 15 residues. V lost 5 bases to trimming and J lost 3 bases; unmatched junction nucleotides: 8.

This chain links TRBV5-6 with TRBJ1-1; no firm D call. CDR3 size: 15 residues. Trimming took 1 base from V and 0 from J, leaving 10 bases between them. Germline loops: CDR1 SGHDT, CDR2 YYEEEE. As DNA, the CDR3 is TGTGCCAGCAGCTTGATTTACGGGATGAACACTGAAGCTTTCTTT. This encodes CASSLIYGMNTEAFF.

This clonotype came up a few times. The chain recombines TRBV7-6 with TRBJ2-5, with D unresolved. With 1 base removed from V and 5 bases from J, the gap between germline ends came to 14 bases. This CDR3 is built from 15 residues. Germline V gives CDR1 SGHVS, CDR2 FNYEAQ. CDR3 sequence (DNA): TGTGCCAGCAGCTTAGGTGGCTTCTCCGGGGAGACCCAGTACTTC. Its protein product is CASSLGGFSGETQYF. The variable domain in full, completed from reference TRBV7-6 and TRBJ2-5, reads GAGVSQSPRYKVTKRGQDVALRCDPISGHVSLYWYRQALGQGPEFLTYFNYEAQQDKSGLPNDRFSAERPEGSISTLTIQRTEQRDSAMYRCASSLGGFSGETQYFGPGTRLLVL.

In its sample, this clonotype was seen many times. The chain has TRBV29-1 and TRBJ2-2; 8 bases map to TRBD1. V dropped 4 bases and J dropped 0; count of bases not matched to a gene: 7. In germline, CDR1 is SQVTM, CDR2 ANQGSEA. This CDR3 has 16 amino acids. CDR3 amino acids: CSVVRETGANTGELFF. CDR3 sequence (DNA): TGCAGCGTTGTGAGAGAGACAGGGGCGAACACCGGGGAGCTGTTTTTT.

This clonotype was seen repeatedly, ten times or more. This chain joins TRBV11-2 and TRBJ1-1, with D perhaps matching TRBD1 (5 bases). Germline values: CDR1 SGHAT, CDR2 FQNNGV. The CDR3 sequence is 14 residues long. V lost 0 bases to trimming and J lost 1 base, with 6 bases between them. CDR3 sequence reads: CASSLEGQNTEAFF. DNA of the CDR3: TGTGCCAGCAGCTTAGAAGGACAGAACACTGAAGCTTTCTTT.

In DNA form, the CDR3 reads TGTGCCAGCAGTCCCGCCAGGGGTGGCTATGGCTACACCTTC. Its protein product is CASSPARGGYGYTF. This chain links TRBV9 with TRBJ1-2, with D possibly matching TRBD1 (6 bases). Per germline, CDR1 SGDLS and CDR2 YYNGEE. The CDR3 totals 14 residues. Trimming pared 5 bases from V and 4 bases from J, leaving 15 bases between.

This clonotype was detected ten times or more. J is TRBJ2-1 and V is TRBV7-9, with TRBD2 matching 9 bases. The CDR3 has 16 amino acids. The V gene end was trimmed by 4 bases and the J gene end by 5 bases; junction bases not matched to a gene: 9. CDR1 SEHNR and CDR2 FQNEAQ come from the germline V gene (reference sequence). The CDR3 DNA reads as TGTGCCAGCAGCTCTCCCGCCGGCGGGAGGGACAATGAGCAGTTCTTC. Translated, it gives CASSSPAGGRDNEQFF. Variable domain in full (rest from reference TRBV7-9 and TRBJ2-1): DTGVSQNPRHKITKRGQNVTFRCDPISEHNRLYWYRQTLGQGPEFLTYFQNEAQLEKSRLLSDRFSAERPKGSFSTLEIQRTEQGDSAMYLCASSSPAGGRDNEQFFGPGTRLTVL.